A selection of T cell receptor beta chains follows, all from one sample in a study of T cell repertoires in cytomegalovirus infection. A single record per CDR3 protein comes from TCRdb applying MiXCR to the reads. The profile shows approximately 1,000,000 distinct CDR3 sequences, 31% of them singletons. Which antigens these TCRs recognize remains unknown. Sequencing used cultured CD8+ T cells from PBMCs, obtained from culture after CMV antigen stimulation. The receptor source for this set is a human donor in good health (CMV status not recorded). Some clones in this sample may be carry-over from other donors' samples. The CDR3 runs from the conserved cysteine through the conserved F or W. D genes are given only for firm matches. Clone size is shown for a subset of rows, as once, few, many or a class of expanded clone.

>TRBJ1-2|TRBV27|-|-
CASSSGFRILNYGYTF
TGTGCCAGCAGTTCAGGGTTCCGGATTCTGAACTATGGCTACACCTTC
>TRBJ2-5|TRBV4-1|-|few
CASSQKGGNQETQYF
TGCGCCAGCAGCCAAAAAGGTGGAAACCAAGAGACCCAGTACTTC
>TRBJ1-4|TRBV6-8|-|few
CASSYSAGTVEKLFF
TGTGCCAGCAGTTACTCGGCAGGGACGGTTGAAAAACTGTTTTTT
>TRBJ1-1|TRBV6-1|-|many
CASSERLGTEAFF
TGTGCCAGCAGTGAACGATTAGGTACTGAAGCTTTCTTT
>TRBJ2-3|TRBV2|TRBD1|few
CATIGQGESSDTQYF
TGTGCCACCATAGGACAGGGGGAGTCGTCAGATACGCAGTATTTT
>TRBJ2-5|TRBV3-1|TRBD1|-
CASSSRPRGQQETQYF
TGTGCCAGCAGCTCCCGGCCTAGGGGGCAACAAGAGACCCAGTACTTC
>TRBJ1-2|TRBV7-9|TRBD1|-
CASSFQLSPIAGTVFNYGYTF
TGTGCCAGCAGCTTCCAATTATCTCCAATCGCCGGGACAGTGTTTAACTATGGCTACACCTTC
>TRBJ2-1|TRBV27|TRBD2|-
CASSLSRLAGADEQFF
TGTGCCAGCAGTTTATCTCGGCTAGCGGGGGCCGATGAGCAGTTCTTC
>TRBJ2-1|TRBV19|-|-
CASSIRSRERDEQFF
TGTGCCAGTAGTATTAGGAGTAGGGAACGGGATGAGCAGTTCTTC
>TRBJ2-1|TRBV7-9|-|-
CASSSPPRGLEQFF
TGTGCCAGCAGCTCACCCCCGCGGGGACTTGAGCAGTTCTTC
>TRBJ1-1|TRBV19|-|few
CASSIYLNTEAFF
TGTGCCAGTAGTATCTATCTAAACACTGAAGCTTTCTTT
>TRBJ2-1|TRBV13|-|few
CASSLRGSGYNEQFF
TGTGCCAGCAGCTTACGGGGGTCCGGCTACAATGAGCAGTTCTTC
>TRBJ1-2|TRBV3-1|-|-
CASSQFDRGYTF
TGTGCCAGCAGCCAATTCGACAGGGGCTACACCTTC
>TRBJ2-3|TRBV27|TRBD2|many
CASWAGRGNTQYF
TGTGCCAGTTGGGCAGGGCGGGGGAATACGCAGTATTTT
>TRBJ2-1|TRBV28|-|-
CASSLLRAREKLHAGSYNEQFF
TGTGCCAGCAGTTTATTGCGGGCCAGAGAAAAGCTGCATGCAGGGTCCTACAATGAGCAGTTCTTC
>TRBJ2-2|TRBV18|-|-
CASSPVGPNTGELFF
TGTGCCAGCTCACCAGTGGGCCCGAACACCGGGGAGCTGTTTTTT
>TRBJ1-1|TRBV7-6|-|many
CASSLTGPNTEAFF
TGTGCCAGCAGTTTGACAGGACCGAACACTGAAGCTTTCTTT
>TRBJ2-3|TRBV5-4|TRBD1|few
CASSPRQTGGPDTQYF
TGTGCCAGCAGCCCCCGGCAGACAGGGGGCCCAGATACGCAGTATTTT
>TRBJ2-4|TRBV28|-|few
CASKQGINKNIQYF
TGTGCCAGCAAGCAGGGTATCAACAAAAACATTCAGTACTTC
>TRBJ2-1|TRBV27|TRBD1|few
CASIALHTPGQGNFNEQFF
TGTGCCAGCATCGCCCTTCATACTCCGGGACAGGGGAACTTCAATGAGCAGTTCTTC
>TRBJ2-3|TRBV4-3|-|-
CASSQVPYGGTDTQYF
TGCGCCAGCAGCCAAGTGCCGTACGGGGGCACAGATACGCAGTATTTT
>TRBJ2-7|TRBV27|-|-
CASSDRGRLTGEQYF
TGTGCCAGCAGTGATAGGGGAAGGCTTACGGGCGAGCAGTACTTC
>TRBJ2-3|TRBV6-1|TRBD2|few
CASSAGGRADTQYF
TGTGCCAGCAGTGCGGGGGGTCGCGCAGATACGCAGTATTTT
>TRBJ2-5|TRBV27|TRBD1|-
CASSSLRDRKETQYF
TGTGCCAGCAGTTCTCTACGGGACAGGAAAGAGACCCAGTACTTC
>TRBJ2-7|TRBV13|TRBD2|few
CASSSRTSGYEQYF
TGTGCCAGCAGCTCCAGGACTAGCGGCTACGAGCAGTACTTC
>TRBJ1-4|TRBV13|TRBD1|-
CASSFRGQDEKLFF
TGTGCCAGCAGCTTTAGAGGACAGGATGAAAAACTGTTTTTT
>TRBJ2-5|TRBV7-3|-|-
CASSLTPGAETQYF
TGTGCCAGCAGCTTAACTCCGGGGGCGGAGACCCAGTACTTC
>TRBJ1-1|TRBV6-8|TRBD1|-
CASSYSRGQYTEAFF
TGTGCCAGCAGTTACTCGAGGGGGCAATACACTGAAGCTTTCTTT
>TRBJ2-2|TRBV19|-|-
CASNGNTGELFF
TGTGCCAGTAACGGGAACACCGGGGAGCTGTTTTTT
>TRBJ2-1|TRBV7-8|-|many
CASSLGLTYNEQFF
TGTGCCAGCAGCTTAGGACTTACCTACAATGAGCAGTTCTTC
>TRBJ2-3|TRBV6-6|TRBD2|-
CASSPLSGGFTDTQYF
TGTGCCAGCAGCCCTCTTAGCGGGGGGTTCACAGATACGCAGTATTTT
>TRBJ1-2|TRBV6-5|-|-
CASSFNPGVLDGYTF
TGTGCCAGCAGTTTTAATCCCGGGGTTCTAGATGGCTACACCTTC
>TRBJ2-5|TRBV7-9|TRBD2|few
CATTSGVETQYF
TGTGCCACAACTAGCGGGGTGGAGACCCAGTACTTC
>TRBJ2-3|TRBV7-9|TRBD2|-
CASSLSKPAAGGKRDTQYF
TGTGCCAGCAGCTTATCTAAGCCTGCAGCGGGGGGAAAGAGGGATACGCAGTATTTT